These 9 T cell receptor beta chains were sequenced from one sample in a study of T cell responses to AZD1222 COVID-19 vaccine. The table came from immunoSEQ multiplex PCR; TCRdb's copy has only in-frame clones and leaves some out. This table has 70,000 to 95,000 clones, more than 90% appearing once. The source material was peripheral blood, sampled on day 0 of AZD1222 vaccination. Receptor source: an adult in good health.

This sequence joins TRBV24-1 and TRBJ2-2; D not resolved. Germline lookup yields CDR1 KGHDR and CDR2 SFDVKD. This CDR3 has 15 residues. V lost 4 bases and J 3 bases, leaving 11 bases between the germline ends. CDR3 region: CATSESDHYTGELFF. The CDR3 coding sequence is TGTGCCACCAGTGAATCAGACCACTACACCGGGGAGCTGTTTTTT.

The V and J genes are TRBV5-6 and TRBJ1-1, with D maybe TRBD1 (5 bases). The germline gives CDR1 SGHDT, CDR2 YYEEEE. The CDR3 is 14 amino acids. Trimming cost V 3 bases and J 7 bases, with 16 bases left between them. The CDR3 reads CASSWGTGTDEAFF. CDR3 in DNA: TGTGCCAGCAGCTGGGGAACCGGGACGGATGAAGCTTTCTTT.

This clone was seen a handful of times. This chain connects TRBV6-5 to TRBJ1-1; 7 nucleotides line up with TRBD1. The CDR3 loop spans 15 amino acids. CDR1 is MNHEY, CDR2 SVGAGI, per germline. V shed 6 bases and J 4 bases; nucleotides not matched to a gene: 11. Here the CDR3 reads CASRNPSGGFTEAFF. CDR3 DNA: TGTGCCAGCAGAAATCCATCAGGGGGTTTCACTGAAGCTTTCTTT.

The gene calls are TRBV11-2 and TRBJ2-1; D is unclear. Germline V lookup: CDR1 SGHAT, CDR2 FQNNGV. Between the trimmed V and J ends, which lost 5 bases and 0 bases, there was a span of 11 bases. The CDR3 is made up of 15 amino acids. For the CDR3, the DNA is TGTGCCAGCAGCCCCGGGCGGCCCTCCTACAATGAGCAGTTCTTC. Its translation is CASSPGRPSYNEQFF.

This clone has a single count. CDR3 in DNA: TGTGCCAGCAGCGTTATGCAGGGTGAAACGTCCGAGCAGTACTTC. Residues: CASSVMQGETSEQYF. This chain connects TRBV7-7 to TRBJ2-7; tentatively, D is TRBD1 (5 bases). This CDR3 contains 15 residues. Trimming removed 5 bases at V and 6 bases at J, with 20 bases between. Per germline, CDR1 SSHAT and CDR2 FNYEAQ (reference sequence).

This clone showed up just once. CDR3: CASRPLGGSGELFF. In nucleotides, the CDR3 is TGTGCCAGCAGGCCACTAGGAGGGTCCGGGGAGCTGTTTTTT. V usage is TRBV2 and J usage is TRBJ2-2, with D possibly matching TRBD2 (6 bases). The ends were cut back, 6 bases at V and 6 bases at J, with 14 bases in the middle. The CDR3 is 14 residues long. The germline gives CDR1 SNHLY, CDR2 FYNNEI.

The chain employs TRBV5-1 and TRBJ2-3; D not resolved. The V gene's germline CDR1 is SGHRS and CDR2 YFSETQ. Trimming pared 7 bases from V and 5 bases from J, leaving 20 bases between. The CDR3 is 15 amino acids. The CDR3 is CASLASPVTQDTQYF. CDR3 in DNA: TGCGCCAGCCTGGCTAGTCCTGTCACCCAAGATACGCAGTATTTT.

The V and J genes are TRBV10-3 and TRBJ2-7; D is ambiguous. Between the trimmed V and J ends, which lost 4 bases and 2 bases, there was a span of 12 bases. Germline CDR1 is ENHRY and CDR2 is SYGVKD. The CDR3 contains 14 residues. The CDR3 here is CAISGGGETYEQYF. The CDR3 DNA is TGTGCCATCAGTGGTGGCGGTGAGACCTACGAGCAGTACTTC.

Here the CDR3 reads CASSLDGADVYTDTQYF. CDR3 in DNA: TGTGCCAGCAGCTTGGATGGTGCGGACGTATACACAGATACGCAGTATTTT. V usage is TRBV5-6 and J usage is TRBJ2-3, with D unclear. CDR3 size: 17 residues. The V end lost 0 bases, the J end lost 2 bases, and 16 bases lay between the germline ends. Germline V gene data show CDR1 as SGHDT and CDR2 as YYEEEE.